The present T cell receptor beta chain was sequenced within a study of T cell responses to AZD1222 COVID-19 vaccine. With regard to this clone: As yet, its antigen is unknown.

This CDR3 is 17 amino acids long. Germline-derived CDR1 and CDR2 are LGHNA and YSLEER. V lost 0 bases, J lost 4 bases, and 8 bases stayed unmatched. Study-wide findings and caveats: The study found vaccine-associated CD4 TCRs spanning spike, dominant at 160-218 and 743-854. Receipt of two AZD1222 doses was followed by a rise in Spike-specific TCR breadth and depth.

Assay used: immunoSEQ multiplex PCR; TCRdb lists only in-frame clones, some missing. The table shows 120,000 or so clones, with around 87% occurring only once. Sample: peripheral blood, taken 28 days after the second AZD1222 dose. The source is an adult who received the AZD1222 COVID-19 vaccine. V usage is TRBV4-3 and J usage is TRBJ2-1; 8 nucleotides line up with TRBD2. CDR3 amino acids: CASSQDLEIAGYNEQFF. Here the CDR3 DNA reads TGCGCCAGCAGCCAAGATCTTGAAATAGCGGGGTACAATGAGCAGTTCTTC.